The entry below describes one TCR beta chain. The junction does not match germline at one end; this may be a read error. This CDR3 has 15 amino acids. Germline V gene sequence: CDR1 SGHRS, CDR2 YFSETQ. Both RNA and DNA were isolated together from around 18-30 mg of bulk tissue that had not been sorted. Constant-region priming of about 500 ng total RNA yielded TCR beta cDNA. ARM-PCR was slightly modified, and three nested multiplex PCR rounds with it gave rise to the TCR beta libraries. Primers for the first two PCR rounds were TRBV1-TRBV30 forward primers and a C-beta reverse primer (about 9 cycles per round). TCRdb processed the multiplex PCR reads anew with MiXCR; each CDR3 protein has one entry. The sample has about 190,000 distinct CDR3 sequences, just under 85% seen once; the top ten hold 15% to 20%. These data originate in a study of tumor-infiltrating lymphocytes in primary liver carcinoma.

The TCR was taken from a middle-aged man with primary liver carcinoma and hepatitis B virus infection. The sample comprised tumor tissue from primary liver carcinoma. The chain uses TRBV5-1 and TRBJ2-2; D not resolved. CDR3 bases: TGTGCAAGCAGCTTGAGTCCCTCGAACACCGAGGAGCTGTTTTTT. Its protein product is CASSLSPSNTEELFF.